This T cell receptor beta chain is from a study of regulatory T cells in long-lasting Graves disease (dated by TCRdb to about 2021). Broadly, across the study: Persistent Graves' disease was defined as antithyroid drug treatment for over 5 years with persistently positive TSH receptor autoantibodies. This study used TCR sequencing and RNA sequencing of peripheral blood to compare persistent Graves' disease patients against newly diagnosed Graves' disease patients. The study was registered as a clinical trial and conducted in China. TCR sequencing covered around 13 persistent and 20 newly diagnosed Graves' disease patients, some 33 samples in total. Antithyroid drugs had been taken for approximately 10 years on average by persistent Graves' disease patients in the clinical cohort.

The time point label of this sample denotes: persistent/refractory GD, antithyroid drugs over 5 years with positive TRAb. RNA was extracted from PBMCs in TRIzol for both TCR sequencing and RNA sequencing. The diagnosis of Graves' disease was made according to American Thyroid Association guidelines. The patients came from an endocrinology department in Xi'an, China. From each patient, 7.5 to 9.5 milliliters of peripheral blood was collected into an EDTA anticoagulant tube. Ficoll Paque Plus density gradient separation was used to isolate PBMCs, and no additional T cell sorting was done. An Agilent 2100 Bioanalyzer and agarose gel were used to check RNA quality, and a NanoDrop 2000 was used to measure RNA concentration. This clonotype was detected many times. This clone's antigen is unknown. Base qualities are not recorded, but no much larger clone differs from it by a single base. Libraries came from multiplex PCR. Reads for this sample came from an Illumina HiSeq 4000. iRepertoire HTBI primers and Arm-PCR amplification of CDR3 regions were used to construct TCR beta libraries. Gel purification was performed on PCR products prior to sequencing. The original methods were these. A total of fewer than 70 TRBV and 14 TRBJ segments were identified across samples and were used for gene usage analysis of CDR3 amino acid clonotypes. COPE and FqMerger were used to merge filtered high-quality paired reads into contigs. BLAST was used to align contigs to IMGT TRBV, TRBD and TRBJ reference genes, with CDR3 defined following IMGT. Clonotypes above 0.1% frequency were classified as highly expanded clones. Repertoire diversity was measured by Shannon entropy, and V-J evenness by the Gini coefficient. A clonotype was considered public if more than one individual shared it. TCRdb took the public reads, trimmed them with fastp at Q25, ran MiXCR for clone calling and kept in-frame beta chains. A single entry per CDR3 protein holds the most common genes and DNA from its merged rows. These V and J calls originate from TCRdb's pipeline instead of the authors' own analysis. The sample table records roughly 430,000 distinct CDR3 sequences; 21% of these occur just once. Approximately 14% of the sample is held by the ten biggest clonotypes.

Summary of the overall study and its limitations: Sequencing and analysis were limited to the TCR beta chain. The authors acknowledged the small sample size as a limitation that may reduce accuracy. Lower TCR Shannon entropy and fewer highly expanded clones were observed in persistent Graves' disease patients than in newly diagnosed patients, which suggested clonal expansion. Only peripheral blood was studied, because thyroid tissue, the primary lesion, was inaccessible. A larger number of public clonotypes was shared among persistent patients (approximately 2,500) than among newly diagnosed patients (roughly 980).

This TCR was recovered from a female donor with Graves disease. The sample consisted of peripheral blood mononuclear cells (PBMCs), taken when the disease was refractory, from a patient treated with antithyroid drugs.

The base sequence is TGTGCCAGCAGTACAGCTAGCGGCTCCTACGAGCAGTACTTC. This yields the protein CASSTASGSYEQYF. The V gene is TRBV12-3 or TRBV12-4 and the J gene is TRBJ2-7, and 7 junctional nucleotides match TRBD2. Here V drops 5 bases and J drops 0 bases, and the junction holds 4 bases not matched to any gene. The CDR3 runs 14 residues from the cysteine to the phenylalanine. Only the CDR3 part of the read is kept: 42 bases, read in frame from the first base.